What follows are 8 T cell receptor beta chains derived from one specimen sequenced in a study of blood T cell repertoires in COVID-19. TCRdb keeps only in-frame clones here, not all; method: immunoSEQ multiplex PCR. The sample has about 190,000 clones, 65% to 80% seen once; the top ten hold less than 15%. The sample consisted of peripheral blood. The receptor source for this set is a man aged 50 to 59 who had recovered from COVID-19.

V is TRBV20-1 and J is TRBJ2-3, with 9 nucleotides matching TRBD2. The CDR3 spans 16 residues. Germline V gene data show CDR1 as DFQATT and CDR2 as SNEGSKA (reference sequence). V shed 3 bases, J shed 1 base, and the junction held 8 bases outside the gene matches. The CDR3 sequence: CSASTSGLEGTDTQYF. As DNA, the CDR3 is TGCAGTGCTAGTACTAGCGGGCTGGAAGGCACAGATACGCAGTATTTT.

The rearrangement uses TRBV15 and TRBJ2-2; perhaps TRBD1 as D (7 bases). V lost 2 bases, J lost 3 bases, and 19 bases lay in between. CDR3 length: 18 residues. CDR1 and CDR2 from the germline V gene are LNHNV and YYDKDF (reference sequence). CDR3 sequence reads: CATSRLRGQGGHTGELFF. The CDR3 DNA is TGTGCCACCAGCAGACTCAGAGGTCAGGGGGGACACACCGGGGAGCTGTTTTTT.

The J gene is TRBJ1-6, the V gene TRBV30; no clear D gene. With 0 bases removed from V and 7 bases from J, the gap between germline ends came to 13 bases. Germline CDR1 and CDR2: GTSNPN and SVGIG (reference sequence). CDR3 length: 15 amino acids. CDR3 residues: CAWSVKSGRNSPLHF. The CDR3 DNA follows: TGTGCCTGGAGTGTAAAATCGGGGAGAAATTCACCCCTCCACTTT.

This clone has a single count. The CDR3 sequence: CASSLAVDGGGGGYTF. The DNA for the CDR3 is TGCGCCAGCAGCTTGGCGGTCGACGGGGGGGGCGGTGGCTACACCTTC. The chain is built from TRBV5-1 and TRBJ1-2, with D perhaps matching TRBD1 (6 bases). The CDR3 covers 16 residues. Trimming removed 0 bases from V and 7 bases from J, with 19 bases in between. Germline V gene lookup returns CDR1 SGHRS and CDR2 YFSETQ.

J is TRBJ2-7 and V is TRBV10-3; TRBD2 aligns across 13 bases. This CDR3 comprises 16 residues. V trimming: 4 bases; J trimming: 5 bases; junction bases outside the gene matches: 8. Germline-derived CDR1 and CDR2 are ENHRY and SYGVKD. The CDR3 loop reads CAISASGTSGNHEQYF. The DNA of the CDR3 is TGTGCCATCAGTGCGTCCGGGACTAGCGGGAACCACGAGCAGTACTTC.

This clone appeared once. The rearrangement joins TRBV7-8 to TRBJ2-1, with a tentative D call TRBD2 (5 bases). The germline gives CDR1 SGHVS, CDR2 FQNEAQ. The V and J ends lost 3 bases and 7 bases respectively, with 19 bases between them. This CDR3 is 16 amino acids long. Written as DNA, the CDR3 is TGTGCCAGCAGCTTCAAGGTGGGAGTTATTTTTAATGAGCAGTTCTTC. The encoded protein is CASSFKVGVIFNEQFF.

This sequence joins TRBV28 and TRBJ2-7; 10 nucleotides align to TRBD2. This CDR3 is 16 amino acids long. The ends lost 5 bases at V and 4 bases at J; junction bases unmatched: 11. CDR1 and CDR2 (germline): MDHEN, SYDVKM. The CDR3 sequence: CASSELSSGSVYEQYF. CDR3 nucleotide sequence: TGTGCCAGCAGTGAACTTTCTAGCGGGAGTGTATACGAGCAGTACTTC.

This sequence joins TRBV29-1 and TRBJ2-5; tentatively, D is TRBD1 or TRBD2 (5 bases each). Germline CDR1 SQVTM, CDR2 ANQGSEA. This CDR3 comprises 13 residues. The germline V and J ends were trimmed by 7 bases and 7 bases, with 19 bases remaining between them. As DNA, the CDR3 is TGCAGCGCGGGACCATTCGAGCGTGGGACCCAGTACTTC. It translates to CSAGPFERGTQYF.